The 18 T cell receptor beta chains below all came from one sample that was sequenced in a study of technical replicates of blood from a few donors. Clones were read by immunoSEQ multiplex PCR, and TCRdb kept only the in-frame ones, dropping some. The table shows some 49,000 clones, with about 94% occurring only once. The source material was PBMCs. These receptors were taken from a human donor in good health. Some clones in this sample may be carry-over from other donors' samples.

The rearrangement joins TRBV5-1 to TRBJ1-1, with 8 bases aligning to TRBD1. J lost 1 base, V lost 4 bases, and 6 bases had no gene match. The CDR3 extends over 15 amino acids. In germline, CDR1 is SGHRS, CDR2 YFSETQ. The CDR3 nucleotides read TGCGCCAGCAGCCAGAATCAGGGGGCGAACACTGAAGCTTTCTTT. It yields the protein CASSQNQGANTEAFF.

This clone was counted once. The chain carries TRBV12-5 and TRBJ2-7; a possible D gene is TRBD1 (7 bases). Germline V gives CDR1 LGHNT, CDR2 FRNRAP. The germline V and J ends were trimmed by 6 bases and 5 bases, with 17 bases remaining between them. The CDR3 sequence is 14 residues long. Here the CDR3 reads CASGEGQSSNEQYF. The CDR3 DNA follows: TGTGCTAGTGGGGAGGGACAGTCGTCCAACGAGCAGTACTTC.

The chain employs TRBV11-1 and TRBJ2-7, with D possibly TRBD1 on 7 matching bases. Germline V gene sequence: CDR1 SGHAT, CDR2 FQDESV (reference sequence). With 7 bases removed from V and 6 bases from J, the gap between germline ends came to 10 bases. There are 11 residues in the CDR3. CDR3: CASTQGGEQYF. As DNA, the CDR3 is TGTGCCAGCACCCAGGGGGGCGAGCAGTACTTC.

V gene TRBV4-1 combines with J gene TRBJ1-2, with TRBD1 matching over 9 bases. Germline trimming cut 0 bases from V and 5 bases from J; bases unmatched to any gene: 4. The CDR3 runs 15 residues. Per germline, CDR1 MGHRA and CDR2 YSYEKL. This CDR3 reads CASSQEQGAGYGYTF. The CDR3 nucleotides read TGCGCCAGCAGCCAAGAACAGGGGGCGGGGTATGGCTACACCTTC.

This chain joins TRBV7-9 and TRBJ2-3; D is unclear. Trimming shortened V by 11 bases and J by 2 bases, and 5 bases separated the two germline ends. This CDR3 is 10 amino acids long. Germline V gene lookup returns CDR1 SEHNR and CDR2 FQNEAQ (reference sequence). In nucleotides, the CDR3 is TGTGCCCTCTACACAGATACGCAGTATTTT. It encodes CALYTDTQYF.

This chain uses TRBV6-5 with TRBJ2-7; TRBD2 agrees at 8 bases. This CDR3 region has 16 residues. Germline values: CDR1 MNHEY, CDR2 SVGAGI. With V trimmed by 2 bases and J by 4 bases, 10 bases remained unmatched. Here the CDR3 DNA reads TGTGCCAGCAGTTACCTGGTGTCCAGCGGGAGATACGAGCAGTACTTC. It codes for CASSYLVSSGRYEQYF.

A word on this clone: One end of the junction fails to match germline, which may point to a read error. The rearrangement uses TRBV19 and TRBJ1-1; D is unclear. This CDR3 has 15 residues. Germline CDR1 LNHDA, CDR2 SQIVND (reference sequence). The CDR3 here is CASKIEDYGNTEAFF. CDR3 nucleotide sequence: TGTGCCAGTAAAATCGAGGATTACGGGAACACTGAAGCTTTTTTT.

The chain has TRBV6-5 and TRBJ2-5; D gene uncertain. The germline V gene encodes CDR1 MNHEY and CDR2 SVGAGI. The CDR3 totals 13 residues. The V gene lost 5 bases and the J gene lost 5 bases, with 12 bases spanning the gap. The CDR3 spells CASSTTESETQYF. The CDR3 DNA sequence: TGTGCCAGCAGTACCACGGAGAGCGAGACCCAGTACTTC.

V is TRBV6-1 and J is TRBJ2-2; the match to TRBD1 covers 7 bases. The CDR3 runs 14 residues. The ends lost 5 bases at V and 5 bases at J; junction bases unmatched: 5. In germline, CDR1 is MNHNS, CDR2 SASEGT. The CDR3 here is CASSRQGQTGELFF. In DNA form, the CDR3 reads TGTGCCAGCAGTCGACAGGGCCAGACCGGGGAGCTGTTTTTT.

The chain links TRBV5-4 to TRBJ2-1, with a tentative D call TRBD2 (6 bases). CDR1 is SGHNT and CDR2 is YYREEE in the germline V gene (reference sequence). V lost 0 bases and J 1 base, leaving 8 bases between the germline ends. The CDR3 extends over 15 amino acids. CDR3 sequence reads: CASSLEGRSYNEQFF. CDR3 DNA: TGTGCCAGCAGCTTGGAGGGGAGGTCCTACAATGAGCAGTTCTTC. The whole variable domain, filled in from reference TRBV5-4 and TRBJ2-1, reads ETGVTQSPTHLIKTRGQQVTLRCSSQSGHNTVSWYQQALGQGPQFIFQYYREEENGRGNFPPRFSGLQFPNYSSELNVNALELDDSALYLCASSLEGRSYNEQFFGPGTRLTVL.

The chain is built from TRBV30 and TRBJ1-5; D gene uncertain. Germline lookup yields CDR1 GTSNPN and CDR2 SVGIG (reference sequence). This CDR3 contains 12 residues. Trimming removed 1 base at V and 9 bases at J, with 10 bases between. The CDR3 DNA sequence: TGTGCCTGGAGTGAAGGCCGGGGGCCCCAGCATTTT. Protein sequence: CAWSEGRGPQHF.

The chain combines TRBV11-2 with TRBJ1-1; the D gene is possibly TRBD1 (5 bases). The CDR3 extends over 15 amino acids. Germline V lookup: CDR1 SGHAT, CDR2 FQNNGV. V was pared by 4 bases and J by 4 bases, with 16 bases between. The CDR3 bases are TGTGCCAGCAGCTCAAGGGGCGGCAAAATCACTGAAGCTTTCTTT. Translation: CASSSRGGKITEAFF.

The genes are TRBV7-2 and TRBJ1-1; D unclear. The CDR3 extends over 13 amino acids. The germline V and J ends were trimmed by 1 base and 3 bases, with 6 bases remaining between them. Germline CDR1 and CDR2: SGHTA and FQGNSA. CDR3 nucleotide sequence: TGTGCCAGCAGCTTAGGAAGCTACACTGAAGCTTTCTTT. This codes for CASSLGSYTEAFF.

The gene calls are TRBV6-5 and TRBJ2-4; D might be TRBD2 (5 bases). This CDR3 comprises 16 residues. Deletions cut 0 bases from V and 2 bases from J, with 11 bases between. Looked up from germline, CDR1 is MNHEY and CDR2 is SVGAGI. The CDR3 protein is CASSYSRVGTKNIQYF. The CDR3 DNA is TGTGCCAGCAGTTACTCGAGGGTGGGGACCAAAAACATTCAGTACTTC.

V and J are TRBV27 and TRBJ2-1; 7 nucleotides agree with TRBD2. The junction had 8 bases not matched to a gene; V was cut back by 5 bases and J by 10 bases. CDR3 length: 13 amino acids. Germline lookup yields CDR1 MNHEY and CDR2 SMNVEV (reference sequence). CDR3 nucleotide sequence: TGTGCCAGCAGTGCACTAGCGCTCAGGGAGCAGTTCTTC. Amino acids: CASSALALREQFF.

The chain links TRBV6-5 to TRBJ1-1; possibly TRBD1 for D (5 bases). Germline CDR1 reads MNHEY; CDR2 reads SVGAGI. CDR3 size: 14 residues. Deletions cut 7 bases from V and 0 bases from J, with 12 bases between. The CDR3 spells CASNRYRLNTEAFF. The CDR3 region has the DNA TGTGCCAGCAACAGGTACAGATTGAACACTGAAGCTTTCTTT.

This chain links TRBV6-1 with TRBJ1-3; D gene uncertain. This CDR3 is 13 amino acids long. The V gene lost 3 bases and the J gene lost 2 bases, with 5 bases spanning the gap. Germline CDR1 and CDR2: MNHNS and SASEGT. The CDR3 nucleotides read TGTGCCAGCAGTGAGGAGACTGGAAACACCATATATTTT. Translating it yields CASSEETGNTIYF.

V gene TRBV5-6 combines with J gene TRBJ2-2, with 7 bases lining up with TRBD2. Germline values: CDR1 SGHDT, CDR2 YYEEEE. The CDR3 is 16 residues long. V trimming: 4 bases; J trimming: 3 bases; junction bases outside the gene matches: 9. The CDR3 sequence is CASSREEGGYTGELFF. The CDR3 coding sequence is TGTGCCAGCAGCCGGGAGGAGGGAGGGTACACCGGGGAGCTGTTTTTT.